The 4 T cell receptor beta chains listed next were all sequenced from one sample in a study of CXCR3-negative and CXCR3-positive naive CD8 T cells. Study observations and caveats: A higher hydrophobicity marked the TRB CDR3s of CXCR3-positive naive cells versus CXCR3-negative naive cells.

UMI-labeled TRB cDNA libraries were prepared by 5' RACE. Using the 5' RACE reads, TCRdb records one entry per CDR3 protein without DNA. This sample's table has 90,000 to 150,000 distinct CDR3 sequences. The antigens of these receptors remain unknown. The specimen sequenced was naive CXCR3+ CD8+ T cells from blood. Subset defined: CD45RO-CCR7+CD27+CD95- naive CD8+ T cells expressing CXCR3 (TNR3+). These receptors came from a human donor in good health. Some clones in this sample may be carry-over from other donors' samples.

This chain connects TRBV7-2 to TRBJ2-7. The CDR3 loop spans 13 amino acids. Germline CDR1 and CDR2: SGHTA and FQGNSA. CDR3 protein: CASSPTQLYEQYF.

The rearrangement joins TRBV24-1 to TRBJ2-1; TCRdb gives TRBD1 as the D gene, but with no DNA this cannot be confirmed. The germline V gene has CDR1 KGHDR and CDR2 SFDVKD. CDR3 size: 15 residues. The chain's CDR3 is CATSERDSSYNEQFF.

V is TRBV6-5 and J is TRBJ2-1; TCRdb indicates TRBD1, and absent DNA this call remains unverified. The CDR3 sequence is 16 residues long. CDR1 is MNHEY and CDR2 is SVGAGI in the germline V gene. The CDR3: CASSYSAGQGYNEQFF.

The chain couples TRBV19 to TRBJ2-1. The CDR3 totals 15 residues. Germline lookup yields CDR1 LNHDA and CDR2 SQIVND (reference sequence). The CDR3 protein is CASSLALTDYNEQFF.